The 18 T cell receptor beta chains below come from one sample, sequenced in a study of shared clonotypes between healthy human individuals. Using immunoSEQ multiplex PCR, the repertoire was profiled, and TCRdb retains in-frame clones only, with some absent. Of about 2.3 million clones in the sample, approximately 93% were seen once. Specimen: naive CD4+ T cells from PBMCs. As to subset: CD45RA+ positively selected. The receptors shown here come from a man between 18 and 29 years old in good health. Some clones in this sample may be carry-over from other donors' samples.

This sequence joins TRBV6-5 and TRBJ2-7; D not resolved. The germline gives CDR1 MNHEY, CDR2 SVGAGI. Trimming stripped 6 bases from V and 2 bases from J, with 8 bases between. This CDR3 has 12 amino acids. Here the CDR3 DNA reads TGTGCCAGCAGCTCGCAGACCTACGAGCAGTACTTC. As protein: CASSSQTYEQYF.

J is TRBJ2-1 and V is TRBV27; TRBD2 matches 7 bases. CDR3 length: 14 residues. Trimming cost V 7 bases and J 10 bases; bases outside gene matches: 13. The germline V gene encodes CDR1 MNHEY and CDR2 SMNVEV (reference sequence). In DNA, the CDR3 is TGTGCCAGCAAAAAGGCGGGAGCAGATTCGGAGCAGTTCTTC. It translates to CASKKAGADSEQFF.

The chain employs TRBV5-8 and TRBJ1-5; D is undetermined. This CDR3 is built from 14 residues. Germline V gene data show CDR1 as SGHTS and CDR2 as YDEGEE. The germline V and J ends were trimmed by 2 bases and 4 bases, with 10 bases remaining between them. The CDR3 loop reads CASSFRTGNQPQHF. Written as DNA, the CDR3 is TGTGCCAGCAGCTTTCGAACTGGGAATCAGCCCCAGCATTTT.

This rearrangement joins TRBV6-1 to TRBJ2-6; 11 nucleotides line up with TRBD1. With 3 bases clipped from V and 0 bases from J, the junction kept 10 bases outside the gene matches. The length of the CDR3 is 20 residues. The germline V gene encodes CDR1 MNHNS and CDR2 SASEGT. The CDR3 coding sequence is TGTGCCAGCAGTGACCGGGACAGGGGGTTCCAAACCTCTGGGGCCAACGTCCTGACTTTC. Its translation: CASSDRDRGFQTSGANVLTF.

The chain joins TRBV6-1 to TRBJ2-5; 11 bases map to TRBD2. This CDR3 is 20 amino acids long. CDR1 MNHNS and CDR2 SASEGT come from the germline V gene. V dropped 2 bases and J dropped 2; count of bases not matched to a gene: 16. In DNA form, the CDR3 reads TGTGCCAGCAGTGAAAGGTTACGTTCCGCCCGGACTAGCGGGCAAGAGACCCAGTACTTC. Its translation: CASSERLRSARTSGQETQYF.

V gene TRBV30 combines with J gene TRBJ2-5; D may be TRBD2 (6 bases). Germline CDR1 GTSNPN, CDR2 SVGIG (reference sequence). This CDR3 spans 15 amino acids. Trimming took 1 base from V and 5 from J, leaving 17 bases between them. CDR3 amino acids: CAWSGRWGSGETQYF. In DNA, the CDR3 is TGTGCCTGGAGTGGTCGTTGGGGGAGCGGGGAGACCCAGTACTTC.

This chain links TRBV7-2 with TRBJ1-2; 8 bases map to TRBD1. This CDR3 spans 14 amino acids. Germline CDR1 SGHTA, CDR2 FQGNSA. Germline trimming cut 5 bases from V and 6 bases from J; bases unmatched to any gene: 8. CDR3 amino acids: CASSPDRGRDGYTF. CDR3 nucleotide sequence: TGTGCCAGCAGCCCTGACAGGGGTCGGGATGGCTACACCTTC.

This rearrangement joins TRBV2 to TRBJ1-1; D might be TRBD1 (5 bases). V was shortened by 3 bases and J by 5 bases, with 19 bases between the two germline ends. Germline V gene data show CDR1 as SNHLY and CDR2 as FYNNEI. This CDR3 has 16 residues. The CDR3 loop reads CASSDWPGVDRTEAFF. The CDR3 nucleotides are TGTGCCAGCAGTGATTGGCCGGGGGTAGACAGAACTGAAGCTTTCTTT. Together with reference TRBV2 and TRBJ1-1, the CDR3 gives the full variable domain: EPEVTQTPSHQVTQMGQEVILRCVPISNHLYFYWYRQILGQKVEFLVSFYNNEISEKSEIFDDQFSVERPDGSNFTLKIRSTKLEDSAMYFCASSDWPGVDRTEAFFGQGTRLTVV.

The rearrangement joins TRBV4-3 to TRBJ2-2; 7 positions agree with TRBD2. The ends lost 2 bases at V and 4 bases at J; junction bases unmatched: 13. The CDR3 runs to 18 residues. Germline CDR1 LGHNA, CDR2 YSLEER. In DNA form, the CDR3 reads TGCGCCAGCAGCCAAAATCCCCCTGGCGGGAGTGGCACCGGGGAGCTGTTTTTT. Residues: CASSQNPPGGSGTGELFF.

V and J are TRBV19 and TRBJ1-4; D is undetermined. This CDR3 spans 15 amino acids. V lost 1 base, J lost 7 bases, and 13 bases lay in between. Germline lookup yields CDR1 LNHDA and CDR2 SQIVND (reference sequence). CDR3 coding DNA: TGTGCCAGTAGTATAGTGGGCAGTAGGAGTGAAAAACTGTTTTTT. It encodes CASSIVGSRSEKLFF.

This clone has only one observation. The J gene is TRBJ2-1, the V gene TRBV4-1, with 9 bases matching TRBD1. The CDR3 is made up of 14 amino acids. The V gene end was trimmed by 4 bases and the J gene end by 7 bases; junction bases not matched to a gene: 5. The germline CDR1 and CDR2 sequences are MGHRA and YSYEKL. The CDR3 DNA reads as TGCGCCAGCAGCCTACAGGGGGCGGGGAATGAGCAGTTCTTC. Translated: CASSLQGAGNEQFF.

In regard to this clone: Different DNA sequences within this sample yield the same CDR3. The genes are TRBV6-5 and TRBJ2-7; 8 bases are a match to TRBD2. Germline V lookup: CDR1 MNHEY, CDR2 SVGAGI. The CDR3 runs to 14 residues. With 5 bases clipped from V and 4 bases from J, the junction kept 7 bases outside the gene matches. The DNA of the CDR3 is TGTGCCAGCAGTCTTAGCGGGACCGGGTACGAGCAGTACTTC. The encoded protein is CASSLSGTGYEQYF.

The V gene is TRBV7-2, the J gene TRBJ2-5, with 11 bases identical to TRBD2. The CDR3 extends over 16 amino acids. Per germline, CDR1 SGHTA and CDR2 FQGNSA. The V gene end was trimmed by 3 bases and the J gene end by 4 bases; junction bases not matched to a gene: 7. This CDR3 is CASSFGTSGRRETQYF. The CDR3 DNA follows: TGTGCCAGCAGCTTTGGAACTAGCGGGAGAAGAGAGACCCAGTACTTC.

This chain uses TRBV7-8 with TRBJ1-2; 9 bases map to TRBD1. The V gene's germline CDR1 is SGHVS and CDR2 FQNEAQ. There are 15 residues in the CDR3. Trimming cost V 5 bases and J 1 base; bases outside gene matches: 5. This CDR3 reads CASSRDRGINYGYTF. The CDR3 bases are TGTGCCAGCAGCCGCGACAGGGGGATTAACTATGGCTACACCTTC.

The V and J genes are TRBV6-5 and TRBJ1-1; a possible D gene is TRBD1 (5 bases). The CDR3 loop spans 12 amino acids. V was clipped by 6 bases and J by 7 bases, with 12 bases between them. Germline values: CDR1 MNHEY, CDR2 SVGAGI. The CDR3 sequence is CASRSGTVEAFF. CDR3 coding DNA: TGTGCCAGCAGAAGTGGGACCGTTGAAGCTTTCTTT.

The CDR3 reads CASSGQGGFEKLFF. The CDR3 DNA follows: TGTGCCAGCAGCGGACAGGGAGGGTTTGAAAAACTGTTTTTT. J is TRBJ1-4 and V is TRBV9; 7 positions match TRBD1. V was pared by 3 bases and J by 7 bases, with 6 bases of the junction left unmatched. Germline V gene lookup returns CDR1 SGDLS and CDR2 YYNGEE. CDR3 length equals 14 residues.

V gene TRBV30 combines with J gene TRBJ2-7, with 15 bases identical to TRBD2. CDR3 length: 19 amino acids. V was clipped by 0 bases and J by 7 bases; unmatched bases: 16. The V gene's germline CDR1 is GTSNPN and CDR2 SVGIG (reference sequence). The CDR3 is CAWSVLWTSGRAASKEQYF. CDR3 DNA: TGTGCCTGGAGTGTACTATGGACTAGCGGGAGGGCGGCGTCGAAAGAGCAGTACTTC.

The chain couples TRBV13 to TRBJ2-2; perhaps TRBD1 as D (6 bases). CDR3 length: 16 residues. Trimming pared 3 bases from V and 1 base from J, leaving 12 bases between. CDR1 is PRHDT, CDR2 FYEKMQ, per germline (reference sequence). In DNA, the CDR3 is TGTGCCAGCAGCTTCAAGACAGGCCTGAACACCGGGGAGCTGTTTTTT. Encoded protein: CASSFKTGLNTGELFF. The variable domain in full, with the rest retrieved from reference TRBV13 and TRBJ2-2, is AAGVIQSPRHLIKEKRETATLKCYPIPRHDTVYWYQQGPGQDPQFLISFYEKMQSDKGSIPDRFSAQQFSDYHSELNMSSLELGDSALYFCASSFKTGLNTGELFFGEGSRLTVL.